A single sample is the source of the 8 T cell receptor beta chains below, sequenced in a study of identical twins. TCRdb called the 5' RACE reads again in MiXCR, with one record for every CDR3 protein. This sample has roughly 290,000 distinct CDR3 sequences; less than 9.5% occur once, and the top ten carry approximately 6.6%. The sample was also linked to a second study, of yellow fever vaccine responses in identical twins.

Sequencing used CD8+ T cells sorted from blood. The receptor set was obtained from a woman aged 18-29 years in good health.

The gene calls are TRBV29-1 and TRBJ2-7; no definite D call. V was trimmed by 4 bases and J by 1 base, leaving 8 bases between them. CDR1 SQVTM and CDR2 ANQGSEA come from the germline V gene. The CDR3 totals 12 residues. DNA for the CDR3: TGCAGCGTTGCCCCCCGTTCCTACGAGCAGTACTTC. Protein: CSVAPRSYEQYF.

The genes are TRBV6-5 and TRBJ2-5; D possibly corresponds to TRBD2 (5 bases). CDR3 length: 16 residues. Germline V gives CDR1 MNHEY, CDR2 SVGAGI. V was clipped by 7 bases and J by 1 base, with 19 bases between them. This CDR3 is CASMLRISGPQETQYF. The CDR3 DNA follows: TGTGCCAGCATGTTACGTATAAGCGGCCCCCAAGAGACCCAGTACTTC.

The chain carries TRBV29-1 and TRBJ2-7; TRBD2 matches at 11 bases. Germline lookup yields CDR1 SQVTM and CDR2 ANQGSEA. The junction had 6 bases not matched to a gene; V was cut back by 4 bases and J by 4 bases. This CDR3 contains 14 residues. CDR3 loop: CSVAQTSGIYEQYF. The CDR3 coding sequence is TGCAGCGTTGCCCAGACTAGCGGGATTTACGAGCAGTACTTC.

This clonotype was counted a few times. V gene TRBV6-5 combines with J gene TRBJ1-6; 8 nucleotides align to TRBD1. The ends lost 2 bases at V and 10 bases at J; junction bases unmatched: 4. The CDR3 spans 14 residues. The germline CDR1 and CDR2 sequences are MNHEY and SVGAGI. CDR3 nucleotides: TGTGCCAGCAGTTACGGGACAGGTCAATCACCCCTCCACTTT. Protein sequence: CASSYGTGQSPLHF.

This clonotype has ten or more counts. The chain has TRBV11-2 and TRBJ2-5; tentatively, D is TRBD1 or TRBD2 (5 bases each). Germline CDR1 reads SGHAT; CDR2 reads FQNNGV. This CDR3 contains 14 residues. V was shortened by 5 bases and J by 2 bases, with 12 bases between the two germline ends. The CDR3 loop reads CASSRRDAQETQYF. CDR3 coding DNA: TGTGCCAGCAGCAGACGGGACGCTCAAGAGACCCAGTACTTC. Variable domain in full (rest from reference TRBV11-2 and TRBJ2-5): EAGVAQSPRYKIIEKRQSVAFWCNPISGHATLYWYQQILGQGPKLLIQFQNNGVVDDSQLPKDRFSAERLKGVDSTLKIQPAKLEDSAVYLCASSRRDAQETQYFGPGTRLLVL.

The chain employs TRBV28 and TRBJ2-1, with a possible D match to TRBD2 (5 bases). V lost 8 bases to trimming and J lost 0 bases, with 17 bases between them. The CDR3 spans 16 residues. CDR1 and CDR2 (germline): MDHEN, SYDVKM. CDR3 nucleotide sequence: TGTGCCAGCCGATTAATTAGCGTTAGCTCCTACAATGAGCAGTTCTTC. Encoded protein: CASRLISVSSYNEQFF. Full variable domain (missing parts from reference TRBV28 and TRBJ2-1): DVKVTQSSRYLVKRTGEKVFLECVQDMDHENMFWYRQDPGLGLRLIYFSYDVKMKEKGDIPEGYSVSREKKERFSLILESASTNQTSMYLCASRLISVSSYNEQFFGPGTRLTVL.

The rearrangement links TRBV4-2 to TRBJ2-3; TRBD2 aligns across 11 bases. The CDR3 has 16 residues. V dropped 4 bases and J dropped 5; count of bases not matched to a gene: 8. Germline V gene sequence: CDR1 LGHNA, CDR2 YNFKEQ. CDR3 bases: TGTGCCAGCAGCCTCCGGACTAGCGGGTTCGGAGATACGCAGTATTTT. Its protein is CASSLRTSGFGDTQYF.

Many counts were recorded for this clonotype. The genes are TRBV6-1 and TRBJ1-2; 8 bases agree with TRBD1. The J segment lost 2 bases and the V segment lost 4 bases, leaving 3 bases of the junction unmatched. The CDR3 extends over 14 amino acids. In germline, CDR1 is MNHNS, CDR2 SASEGT. CDR3 nucleotide sequence: TGTGCCAGCAGTGTCTGGACAGGGAACTATGGCTACACCTTC. Its translation: CASSVWTGNYGYTF.